Presented here are 21 T cell receptor beta chains from one specimen sequenced in a study of CD8+CD57+ T cells in acquired aplastic anemia. CDR3 and TCR beta VDJ profiling relied on genomic DNA as the template. TCRdb passed the reads through MiXCR, listing each CDR3 protein once. The sample yields about 260,000 distinct CDR3 sequences, around 82% seen once. Individuals selected for sequencing had exhibited CD8+CD57+ cell expansion on flow cytometry. Sequencing was carried out using sorted CD4+, CD8+, or CD8+CD57+ T cells (not recorded which) from PBMCs. All receptors come from a human donor with aplastic anemia.

The J gene is TRBJ2-7, the V gene TRBV11-3; D is uncertain. Germline-derived CDR1 and CDR2 are SGHNT and YENEEA. The CDR3 totals 14 residues. Trimming took off 2 bases at V and 2 bases at J, with 10 bases between the two ends. The CDR3 reads CASSLHLTAYEQYF. The CDR3 DNA is TGTGCCAGCAGCTTACATCTAACAGCCTACGAGCAGTACTTC.

This clonotype was picked up many times. The rearrangement links TRBV4-2 to TRBJ1-6; TRBD1 is a possible D gene (5 bases). The V gene lost 1 base and the J gene lost 10 bases, with 14 bases spanning the gap. Germline CDR1 reads LGHNA; CDR2 reads YNFKEQ. The CDR3 consists of 15 residues. The CDR3 DNA reads as TGTGCCAGCAGCCAAGGGGCAGGGAGAGGGTCACCCCTCCACTTT. It yields the protein CASSQGAGRGSPLHF.

Details on this clonotype: Lacking the conserved final phenylalanine or tryptophan, this CDR3 likely reflects a read error. V is TRBV7-9 and J is TRBJ2-3; no firm D call. From germline, CDR1 is SEHNR and CDR2 FQNEAQ (reference sequence). Trimming cost V 4 bases and J 4 bases, with 6 bases left between them. CDR3 length equals 12 residues. CDR3 sequence: CASSSSPDTQYY. In DNA, the CDR3 is TGTGCCAGCAGCTCGTCCCCAGATACGCAGTATTAT.

V is TRBV15 and J is TRBJ2-7; no definite D call. CDR1 and CDR2 from the germline V gene are LNHNV and YYDKDF (reference sequence). The CDR3 contains 14 residues. V shed 10 bases and J shed 4 bases, with 20 bases lying between them. CDR3 region: CASNPARRSYEQYF. CDR3 nucleotide sequence: TGTGCCAGCAACCCGGCTAGAAGGTCATACGAGCAGTACTTC.

As for this clonotype: The DNA is omitted, as the CDR3 cannot be located on it reliably, and the CDR3 follows TCRdb's listing. CDR3 region: CASSASSRGYTFAYEQYV. V usage is TRBV9 and J usage is TRBJ2-7; the table's D call of TRBD2 was not tested on the DNA. The CDR3 has 18 residues if both end residues are counted. Germline V gene sequence: CDR1 SGDLS, CDR2 YYNGEE.

This clonotype has only a few counts. This chain uses TRBV7-8 with TRBJ1-1, with D unclear. Trimming removed 1 base from V and 13 bases from J, with 22 bases in between. This CDR3 is built from 15 residues. Germline V gene lookup returns CDR1 SGHVS and CDR2 FQNEAQ. The CDR3 nucleotides are TGTGCCAGCAGCTTAGAGGGAGGTGCCGATACGCAGTATTTCTTT. Encoded protein: CASSLEGGADTQYFF.

As regards this clonotype: Germline is not matched at one junction end, which may reflect a read error. The chain links TRBV19 to TRBJ2-2, with D tentatively TRBD1 or TRBD2 (5 bases each). This CDR3 region has 15 residues. Germline loops: CDR1 LNHDA, CDR2 SQIVND (reference sequence). The CDR3 loop reads CASSIEWGYTGPLYF. In DNA, the CDR3 is TGTGCCAGCAGCATAGAGTGGGGGTACACCGGGCCGCTGTATTTT.

Concerning this clonotype itself: A much larger clone differs from this one at a single base, so this may be a read error. The chain links TRBV7-3 to TRBJ2-3; TRBD2 agrees at 8 bases. The germline V gene has CDR1 SGHTA and CDR2 FQGTGA. The CDR3 totals 14 residues. CDR3: CASSFSGTWGETHF. The CDR3 nucleotides read TGTGCCAGCAGTTTTAGCGGGACTTGGGGAGAGACCCATTTT.

Turning to this clonotype: Mismatch with germline at one junction end may stem from a read error. The chain is built from TRBV11-3 and TRBJ2-3; maybe TRBD1 (5 bases). Germline loops: CDR1 SGHNT, CDR2 YENEEA. CDR3 size: 13 residues. CDR3 sequence reads: CASSYGLTETQYF. The CDR3 DNA reads TGTGCCAGCAGCTACGGGCTGACAGAGACGCAGTATTTT.

The gene calls are TRBV7-6 and TRBJ1-1, with TRBD1 as a possible D gene (5 bases). CDR1 SGHVS and CDR2 FNYEAQ come from the germline V gene. The CDR3 sequence is 15 residues long. Trimming took off 0 bases at V and 14 bases at J, with 22 bases between the two ends. CDR3 amino acids: CASSLAHGAKTTQFF. The CDR3 nucleotides read TGTGCCAGCAGCTTAGCCCACGGGGCAAAAACTACCCAGTTCTTT.

V and J are TRBV7-9 and TRBJ2-1; D possibly corresponds to TRBD1 (5 bases). This CDR3 has 15 residues. V lost 6 bases, J lost 15 bases, and 27 bases lay in between. CDR1 is SEHNR and CDR2 is FQNEAQ in the germline V gene (reference sequence). The CDR3 bases are TGTGCCAGCAGGGTGGGGCAGGACACCGAGGATCTGCTGTTCTTC. Its translation: CASRVGQDTEDLLFF. The complete variable domain, with remaining parts taken from reference TRBV7-9 and TRBJ2-1, reads DTGVSQNPRHKITKRGQNVTFRCDPISEHNRLYWYRQTLGQGPEFLTYFQNEAQLEKSRLLSDRFSAERPKGSFSTLEIQRTEQGDSAMYLCASRVGQDTEDLLFFGPGTRLTVL.

A note on this clonotype: Here the CDR3 omits its conserved ending phenylalanine or tryptophan, so a read error is the likely source. The limits of the CDR3 on the DNA are not certain, so only TCRdb's listed CDR3 is given. The chain carries TRBV4-1 and TRBJ2-7. Germline CDR1 MGHRA, CDR2 YSYEKL. The CDR3 adds up to 9 amino acids, both ends counted. The CDR3 loop reads CASSQEKDG.

The rearrangement uses TRBV15 and TRBJ2-5, with 7 bases fitting TRBD1. Per the germline V gene, CDR1 is LNHNV and CDR2 is YYDKDF (reference sequence). The CDR3 consists of 14 residues. In DNA, the CDR3 is TGTGTCTGCGGCAGACAGGGAGCTAGGGAGACCCAGTACTTC. It specifies CVCGRQGARETQYF.

The chain joins TRBV11-3 to TRBJ2-3; weak D call: TRBD1 (6 bases). V was cut by 5 bases and J by 6 bases, with 15 bases left in between. Germline V gene data show CDR1 as SGHNT and CDR2 as YENEEA. The CDR3 covers 14 residues. In nucleotides, the CDR3 is TGTGCCAGCAGCGGAAGGGACACCTCCGATACGCAGTATTTT. It encodes CASSGRDTSDTQYF.

The chain couples TRBV7-8 to TRBJ2-6; the match to TRBD1 covers 7 bases. V was pared by 5 bases and J by 1 base, with 2 bases of the junction left unmatched. Germline V lookup: CDR1 SGHVS, CDR2 FQNEAQ. The length of the CDR3 is 15 residues. CDR3: CASSKGQSGANVLTF. The DNA for the CDR3 is TGTGCCAGCAGCAAGGGACAGTCTGGGGCCAACGTCCTGACTTTC.

In this sample, this clonotype turned up a few times. CDR3 loop: CASSLANGTKETQFF. The CDR3 DNA follows: TGTGCCAGCAGCTTAGCTAACGGGACAAAAGAGACCCAGTTCTTC. The chain uses TRBV7-6 and TRBJ2-1, with a possible D match to TRBD1 (6 bases). Germline V gene lookup returns CDR1 SGHVS and CDR2 FNYEAQ. The CDR3 is 15 amino acids. V lost 0 bases and J 13 bases, leaving 19 bases between the germline ends.

V is TRBV2 and J is TRBJ1-1; D unclear. The closer fit of TRBJ2-7 to the DNA end suggests the J call may be wrong. The CDR3 totals 15 residues. Germline CDR1 and CDR2: SNHLY and FYNNEI. The CDR3 sequence: CASSELEPVLSEQYF. The CDR3 nucleotides read TGTGCCAGCAGTGAGCTAGAGCCAGTACTCTCCGAGCAGTACTTC.

The V call is TRBV11-3, the J call TRBJ1-2; possible D gene TRBD1, 6 bases. Germline values: CDR1 SGHNT, CDR2 YENEEA. The CDR3 contains 15 residues. V dropped 3 bases and J dropped 2 bases, with 13 bases sitting between them. In nucleotides, the CDR3 is TGTGCCAGCAGCTTGGAGGGGGACGCAAACTATGGCTACACCTTC. It specifies CASSLEGDANYGYTF.

The V call is TRBV9, the J call TRBJ2-1, with D perhaps given as TRBD1 or TRBD2 (5 bases each). CDR3 size: 14 residues. Germline V gene data show CDR1 as SGDLS and CDR2 as YYNGEE. V dropped 2 bases and J dropped 14 bases, with 20 bases sitting between them. In nucleotides, the CDR3 is TGTGCCAGCAGCGTCGAGGGGTGGGGAAACCGTGAGTTCTTC. It yields the protein CASSVEGWGNREFF.

The chain couples TRBV2 to TRBJ2-2, with D possibly matching TRBD1 (6 bases). Germline V gene data show CDR1 as SNHLY and CDR2 as FYNNEI. The CDR3 extends over 13 amino acids. Trimming shortened V by 8 bases and J by 13 bases, and 20 bases separated the two germline ends. The CDR3 region is CASGATGTGTLFF. CDR3 nucleotide sequence: TGTGCCAGCGGGGCGACAGGCACAGGGACGCTGTTTTTT.

Concerning this clonotype: One end of the junction fails to match germline, which may point to a read error. The CDR3 sequence: CASSQAGRTYQQF. In DNA form, the CDR3 reads TGTGCCAGCAGCCAAGCCGGACGGACCTACCAGCAGTTC. The genes are TRBV14 and TRBJ2-1; no definite D call. The CDR3 is 13 amino acids. From germline, CDR1 is SGHDN and CDR2 FVKESK. Together with reference TRBV14 and TRBJ2-1, the CDR3 gives the full variable domain: EAGVTQFPSHSVIEKGQTVTLRCDPISGHDNLYWYRRVMGKEIKFLLHFVKESKQDESGMPNNRFLAERTGGTYSTLKVQPAELEDSGVYFCASSQAGRTYQQFGPGTRLTVL.